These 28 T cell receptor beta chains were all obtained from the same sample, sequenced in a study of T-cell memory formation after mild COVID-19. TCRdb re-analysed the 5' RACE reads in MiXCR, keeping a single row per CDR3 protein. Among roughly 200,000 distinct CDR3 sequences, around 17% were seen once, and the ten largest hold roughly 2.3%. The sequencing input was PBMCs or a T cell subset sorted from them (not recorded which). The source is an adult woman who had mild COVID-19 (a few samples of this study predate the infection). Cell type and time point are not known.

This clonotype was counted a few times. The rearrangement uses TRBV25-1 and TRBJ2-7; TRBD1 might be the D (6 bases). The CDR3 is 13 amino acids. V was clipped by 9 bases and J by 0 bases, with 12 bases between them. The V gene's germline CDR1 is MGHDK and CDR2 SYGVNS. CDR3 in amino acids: CASHRDNSYEQYF. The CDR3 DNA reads TGTGCCAGTCACAGGGACAACTCCTACGAGCAGTACTTC.

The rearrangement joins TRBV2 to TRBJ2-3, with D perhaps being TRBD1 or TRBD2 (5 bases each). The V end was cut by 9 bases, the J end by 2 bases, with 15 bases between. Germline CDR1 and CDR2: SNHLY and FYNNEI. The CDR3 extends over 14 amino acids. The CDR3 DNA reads TGTGCCAGAGCGCGCCGGGGACCCACAGATACGCAGTATTTT. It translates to CARARRGPTDTQYF.

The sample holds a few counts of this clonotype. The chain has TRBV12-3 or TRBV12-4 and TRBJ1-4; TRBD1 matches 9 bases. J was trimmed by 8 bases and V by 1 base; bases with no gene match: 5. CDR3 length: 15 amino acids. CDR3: CASSLGDRGREKLFF. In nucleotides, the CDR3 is TGTGCCAGCAGTTTAGGAGACAGGGGGAGGGAAAAACTGTTTTTT.

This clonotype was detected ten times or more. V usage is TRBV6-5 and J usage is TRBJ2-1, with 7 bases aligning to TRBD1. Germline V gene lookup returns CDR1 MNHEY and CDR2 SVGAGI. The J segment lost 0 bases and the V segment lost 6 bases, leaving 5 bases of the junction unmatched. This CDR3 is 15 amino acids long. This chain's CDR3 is CASRAGGSSYNEQFF. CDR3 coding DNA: TGTGCCAGCAGAGCAGGGGGTAGCTCCTACAATGAGCAGTTCTTC.

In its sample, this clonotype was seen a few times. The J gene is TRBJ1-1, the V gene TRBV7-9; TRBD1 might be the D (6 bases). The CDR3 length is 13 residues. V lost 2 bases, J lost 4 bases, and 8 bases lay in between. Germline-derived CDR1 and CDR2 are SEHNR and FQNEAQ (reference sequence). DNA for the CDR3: TGTGCCAGCAGCTTAAGGGGGTTCACTGAAGCTTTCTTT. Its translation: CASSLRGFTEAFF.

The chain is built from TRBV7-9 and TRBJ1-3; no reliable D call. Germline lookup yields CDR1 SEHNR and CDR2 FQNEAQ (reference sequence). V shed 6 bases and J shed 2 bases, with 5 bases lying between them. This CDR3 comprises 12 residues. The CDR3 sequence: CASSATGNTIYF. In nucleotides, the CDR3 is TGTGCCAGCAGTGCTACTGGAAACACCATATATTTT.

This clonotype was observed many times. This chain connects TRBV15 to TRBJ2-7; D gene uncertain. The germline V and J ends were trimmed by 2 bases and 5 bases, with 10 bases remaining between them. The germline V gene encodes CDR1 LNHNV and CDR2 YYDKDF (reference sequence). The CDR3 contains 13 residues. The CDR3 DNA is TGTGCCACCAGCAGAATATTAGGGAACGAGCAGTACTTC. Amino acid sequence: CATSRILGNEQYF.

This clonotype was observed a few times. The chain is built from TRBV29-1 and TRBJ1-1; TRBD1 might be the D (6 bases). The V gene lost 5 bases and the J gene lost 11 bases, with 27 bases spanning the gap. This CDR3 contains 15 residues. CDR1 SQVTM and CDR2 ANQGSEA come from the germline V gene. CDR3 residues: CSVLDTGLSSPVAFF. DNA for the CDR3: TGCAGCGTTCTGGATACAGGGTTGAGCTCCCCTGTTGCTTTCTTT.

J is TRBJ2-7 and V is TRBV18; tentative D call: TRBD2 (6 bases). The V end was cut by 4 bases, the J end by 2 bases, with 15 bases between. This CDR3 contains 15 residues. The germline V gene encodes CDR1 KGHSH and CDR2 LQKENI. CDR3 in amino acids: CASSLGTATTYEQYF. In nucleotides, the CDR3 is TGTGCCAGCTCACTGGGGACTGCCACTACCTACGAGCAGTACTTC.

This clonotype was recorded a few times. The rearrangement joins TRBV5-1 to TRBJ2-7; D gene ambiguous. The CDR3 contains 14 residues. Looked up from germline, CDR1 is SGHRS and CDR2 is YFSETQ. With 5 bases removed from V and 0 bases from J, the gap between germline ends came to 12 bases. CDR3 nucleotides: TGCGCCAGCAGTTCTTCAGCGAGCTCCTACGAGCAGTACTTC. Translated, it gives CASSSSASSYEQYF. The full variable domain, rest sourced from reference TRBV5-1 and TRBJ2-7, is KAGVTQTPRYLIKTRGQQVTLSCSPISGHRSVSWYQQTPGQGLQFLFEYFSETQRNKGNFPGRFSGRQFSNSRSEMNVSTLELGDSALYLCASSSSASSYEQYFGPGTRLTVT.

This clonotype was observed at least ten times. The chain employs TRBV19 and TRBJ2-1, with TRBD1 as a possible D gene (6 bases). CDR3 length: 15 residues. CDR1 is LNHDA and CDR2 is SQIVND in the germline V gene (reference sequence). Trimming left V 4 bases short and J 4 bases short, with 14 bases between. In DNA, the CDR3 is TGTGCCAGTAGTACCACAGGGAGTGGATACAATGAGCAGTTCTTC. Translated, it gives CASSTTGSGYNEQFF.

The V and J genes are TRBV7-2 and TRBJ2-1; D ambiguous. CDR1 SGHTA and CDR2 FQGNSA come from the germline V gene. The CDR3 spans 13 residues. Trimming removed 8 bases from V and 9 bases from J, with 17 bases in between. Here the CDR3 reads CASFQNPGSEQFF. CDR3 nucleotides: TGTGCCAGCTTTCAAAACCCAGGTTCTGAGCAGTTCTTC.

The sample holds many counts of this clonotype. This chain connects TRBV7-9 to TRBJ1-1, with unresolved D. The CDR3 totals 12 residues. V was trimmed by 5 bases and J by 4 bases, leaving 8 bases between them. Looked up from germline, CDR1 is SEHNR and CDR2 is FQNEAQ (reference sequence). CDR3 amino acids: CASSPRGTEAFF. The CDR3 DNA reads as TGTGCCAGCAGCCCACGGGGCACTGAAGCTTTCTTT.

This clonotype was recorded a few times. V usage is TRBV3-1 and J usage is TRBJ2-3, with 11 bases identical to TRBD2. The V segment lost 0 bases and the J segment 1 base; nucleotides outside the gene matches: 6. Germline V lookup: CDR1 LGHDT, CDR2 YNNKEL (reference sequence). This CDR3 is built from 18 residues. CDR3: CASSQDKLAGVGTDTQYF. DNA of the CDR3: TGTGCCAGCAGCCAAGATAAACTAGCGGGAGTTGGCACAGATACGCAGTATTTT.

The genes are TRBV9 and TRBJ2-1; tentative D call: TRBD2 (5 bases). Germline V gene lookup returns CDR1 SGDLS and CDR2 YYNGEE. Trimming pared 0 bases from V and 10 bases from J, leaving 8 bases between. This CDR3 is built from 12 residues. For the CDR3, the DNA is TGTGCCAGCAGCGTAGCTAGCAGCGAGCAGTTCTTC. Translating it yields CASSVASSEQFF.

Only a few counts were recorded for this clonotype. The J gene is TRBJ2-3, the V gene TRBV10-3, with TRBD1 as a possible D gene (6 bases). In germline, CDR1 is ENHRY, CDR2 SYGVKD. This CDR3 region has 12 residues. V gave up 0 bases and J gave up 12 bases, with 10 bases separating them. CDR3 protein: CAISESTGPQYF. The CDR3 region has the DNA TGTGCCATCAGTGAGTCGACAGGACCTCAGTATTTT.

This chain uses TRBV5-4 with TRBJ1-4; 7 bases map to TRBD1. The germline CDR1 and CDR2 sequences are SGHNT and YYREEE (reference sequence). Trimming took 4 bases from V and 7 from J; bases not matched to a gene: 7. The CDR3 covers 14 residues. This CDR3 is CASSPDRTSEKLFF. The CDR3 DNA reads TGTGCCAGCAGCCCGGACAGGACCTCTGAAAAACTGTTTTTT.

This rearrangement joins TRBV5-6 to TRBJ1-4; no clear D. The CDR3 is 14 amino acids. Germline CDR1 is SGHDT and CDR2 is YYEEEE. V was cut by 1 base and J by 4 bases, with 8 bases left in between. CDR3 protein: CASSLYGLNEKLFF. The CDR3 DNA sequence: TGTGCCAGCAGCTTGTACGGACTTAATGAAAAACTGTTTTTT. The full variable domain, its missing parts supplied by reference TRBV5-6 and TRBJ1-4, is DAGVTQSPTHLIKTRGQQVTLRCSPKSGHDTVSWYQQALGQGPQFIFQYYEEEERQRGNFPDRFSGHQFPNYSSELNVNALLLGDSALYLCASSLYGLNEKLFFGSGTQLSVL.

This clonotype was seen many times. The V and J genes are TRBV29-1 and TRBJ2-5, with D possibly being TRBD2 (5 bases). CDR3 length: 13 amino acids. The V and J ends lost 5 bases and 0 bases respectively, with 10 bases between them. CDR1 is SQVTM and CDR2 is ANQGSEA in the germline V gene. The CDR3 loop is CSVRRSHQETQYF. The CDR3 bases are TGCAGCGTTAGGAGGTCTCACCAAGAGACCCAGTACTTC.

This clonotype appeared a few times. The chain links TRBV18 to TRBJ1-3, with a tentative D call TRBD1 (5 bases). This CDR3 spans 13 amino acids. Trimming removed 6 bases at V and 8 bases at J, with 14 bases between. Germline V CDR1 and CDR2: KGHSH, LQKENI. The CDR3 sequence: CASSRDVDDTIYF. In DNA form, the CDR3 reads TGTGCCAGCTCCCGGGACGTGGACGACACCATATATTTT.

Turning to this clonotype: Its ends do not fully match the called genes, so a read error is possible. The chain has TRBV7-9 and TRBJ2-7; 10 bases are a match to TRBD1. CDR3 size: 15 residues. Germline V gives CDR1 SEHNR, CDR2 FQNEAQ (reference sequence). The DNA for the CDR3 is TGTGCCAGCAGATTAGCCGGGACAGGGGCCTACGAGCAGTACTTC. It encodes CASRLAGTGAYEQYF. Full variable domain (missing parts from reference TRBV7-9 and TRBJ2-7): DTGVSQNPRHKITKRGQNVTFRCDPISEHNRLYWYRQTLGQGPEFLTYFQNEAQLEKSRLLSDRFSAERPKGSFSTLEIQRTEQGDSAMYLCASRLAGTGAYEQYFGPGTRLTVT.

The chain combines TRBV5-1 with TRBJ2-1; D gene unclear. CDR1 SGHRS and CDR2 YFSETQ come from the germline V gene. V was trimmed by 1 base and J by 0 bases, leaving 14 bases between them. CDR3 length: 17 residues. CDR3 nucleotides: TGCGCCAGCAGCTTGACAGACACCTCTCTCTCCTACAATGAGCAGTTCTTC. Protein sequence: CASSLTDTSLSYNEQFF.

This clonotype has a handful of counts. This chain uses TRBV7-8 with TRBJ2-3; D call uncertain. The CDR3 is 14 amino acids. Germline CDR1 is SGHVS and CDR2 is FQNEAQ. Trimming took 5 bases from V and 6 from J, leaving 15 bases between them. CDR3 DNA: TGTGCCAGCAGCCCCTCCCGGCTGGCGGATACGCAGTATTTT. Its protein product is CASSPSRLADTQYF. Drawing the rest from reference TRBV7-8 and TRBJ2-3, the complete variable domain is GAGVSQSPRYKVAKRGQDVALRCDPISGHVSLFWYQQALGQGPEFLTYFQNEAQLDKSGLPSDRFFAERPEGSVSTLKIQRTQQEDSAVYLCASSPSRLADTQYFGPGTRLTVL.

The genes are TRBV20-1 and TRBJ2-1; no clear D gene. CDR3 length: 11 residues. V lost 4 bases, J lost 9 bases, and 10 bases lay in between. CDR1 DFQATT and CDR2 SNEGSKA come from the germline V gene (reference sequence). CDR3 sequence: CSATLIGEQFF. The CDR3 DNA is TGCAGTGCTACCCTAATCGGTGAGCAGTTCTTC.

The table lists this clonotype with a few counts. CDR3 bases: TGTGCCAGCAGCTTAGGCCCGGGCTCCTACGAGCAGTACTTC. Translated, it gives CASSLGPGSYEQYF. V is TRBV7-2 and J is TRBJ2-7; no clear D. The CDR3 sequence is 14 residues long. Looked up from germline, CDR1 is SGHTA and CDR2 is FQGNSA. Trimming took 1 base from V and 0 from J, leaving 7 bases between them.

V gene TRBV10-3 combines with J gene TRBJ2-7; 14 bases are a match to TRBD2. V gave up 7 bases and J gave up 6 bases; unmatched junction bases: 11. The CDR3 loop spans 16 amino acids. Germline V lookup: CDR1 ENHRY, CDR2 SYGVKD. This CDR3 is CAIMGLAGETYGEQYF. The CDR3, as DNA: TGTGCCATCATGGGACTAGCGGGAGAAACATACGGCGAGCAGTACTTC.

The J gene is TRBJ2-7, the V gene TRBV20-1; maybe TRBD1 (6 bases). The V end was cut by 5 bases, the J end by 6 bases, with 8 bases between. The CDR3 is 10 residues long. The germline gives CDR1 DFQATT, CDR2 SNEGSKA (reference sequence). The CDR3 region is CSAGGREQYF. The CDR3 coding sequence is TGCAGTGCTGGGGGCCGCGAGCAGTACTTC.

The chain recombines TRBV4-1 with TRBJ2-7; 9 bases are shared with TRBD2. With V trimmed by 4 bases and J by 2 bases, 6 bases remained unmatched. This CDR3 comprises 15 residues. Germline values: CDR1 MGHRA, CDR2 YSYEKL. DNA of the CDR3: TGCGCCAGCAGCCCCCTAGCGGGGAGACCCTACGAGCAGTACTTC. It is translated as CASSPLAGRPYEQYF.